What follows are 15 T cell receptor beta chains derived from one specimen sequenced in a study of blood T cell repertoires in COVID-19. Profiled with immunoSEQ multiplex PCR; TCRdb holds only in-frame clones, not every one. The sample has approximately 250,000 clones; 80% to 90% are singletons. Input material: peripheral blood. The source of these receptors is a man younger than 45 who had recovered from COVID-19.

This chain joins TRBV4-3 and TRBJ1-5; 7 bases fit TRBD1. Germline values: CDR1 LGHNA, CDR2 YSLEER. CDR3 length: 17 amino acids. J lost 3 bases, V lost 0 bases, and 8 bases had no gene match. The CDR3 nucleotides are TGCGCCAGCAGCCAAGACGGGGGCAGGGGGTACAATCAGCCCCAGCATTTT. Protein product: CASSQDGGRGYNQPQHF.

V is TRBV7-9 and J is TRBJ1-5, with D perhaps TRBD1 (6 bases). V lost 5 bases and J lost 5, with 16 bases in between. Germline V gives CDR1 SEHNR, CDR2 FQNEAQ (reference sequence). CDR3 length: 15 residues. CDR3 protein: CASSSSGTSYQPQHF. The CDR3, as DNA: TGTGCCAGCAGCAGCTCCGGGACAAGCTATCAGCCCCAGCATTTT.

The rearrangement uses TRBV7-6 and TRBJ1-6; 8 nucleotides align to TRBD1. CDR1 is SGHVS, CDR2 FNYEAQ, per germline. J lost 7 bases, V lost 0 bases, and 2 bases had no gene match. The CDR3 loop spans 15 amino acids. CDR3 in amino acids: CASSLARTGNSPLHF. DNA of the CDR3: TGTGCCAGCAGCTTAGCCCGGACAGGGAATTCACCCCTCCACTTT. The full variable domain, completed using reference TRBV7-6 and TRBJ1-6, is GAGVSQSPRYKVTKRGQDVALRCDPISGHVSLYWYRQALGQGPEFLTYFNYEAQQDKSGLPNDRFSAERPEGSISTLTIQRTEQRDSAMYRCASSLARTGNSPLHFGNGTRLTVT.

The chain recombines TRBV6-4 with TRBJ2-7; possible D gene TRBD2, 5 bases. V was pared by 7 bases and J by 2 bases, with 12 bases between. Germline values: CDR1 MRHNA, CDR2 SNTAGT. This CDR3 is 13 amino acids long. DNA of the CDR3: TGTGCCAGCACCAGAACGGGAACCTACGAGCAGTACTTC. Its translation is CASTRTGTYEQYF.

V usage is TRBV7-9 and J usage is TRBJ2-7, with a possible D match to TRBD2 (6 bases). The CDR3 length is 12 residues. Germline V gene sequence: CDR1 SEHNR, CDR2 FQNEAQ (reference sequence). Trimming stripped 8 bases from V and 3 bases from J, with 11 bases between. The CDR3 is CASGVGGYEQYF. The CDR3 DNA sequence: TGTGCCAGCGGAGTCGGGGGCTACGAGCAGTACTTC.

The rearrangement uses TRBV9 and TRBJ1-4; D call uncertain. CDR1 is SGDLS and CDR2 is YYNGEE in the germline V gene. V was clipped by 3 bases and J by 1 base, with 10 bases between them. This CDR3 is built from 15 residues. The DNA of the CDR3 is TGTGCCAGCAGCGGACATCCAGGAACTAATGAAAAACTGTTTTTT. Protein sequence: CASSGHPGTNEKLFF.

The rearrangement links TRBV24-1 to TRBJ1-1, with TRBD1 matching over 10 bases. Trimming removed 4 bases from V and 4 bases from J; junction bases left unmatched: 8. The CDR3 spans 16 residues. CDR1 is KGHDR, CDR2 SFDVKD, per germline. In DNA form, the CDR3 reads TGTGCCACCAGTGAAGCCCGGGGACAGGGGATCACTGAAGCTTTCTTT. As protein: CATSEARGQGITEAFF.

The chain links TRBV6-5 to TRBJ1-1; a weak D match, TRBD1 (6 bases). The CDR3 is 13 amino acids. The germline V gene has CDR1 MNHEY and CDR2 SVGAGI. Trimming removed 6 bases from V and 4 bases from J, with 12 bases in between. CDR3 protein: CASRGSGVTEAFF. The CDR3 DNA sequence: TGTGCCAGCAGGGGTTCAGGGGTCACTGAAGCTTTCTTT.

The chain couples TRBV6-6 to TRBJ2-7, with D tentatively TRBD2 (6 bases). V was cut by 2 bases and J by 5 bases, with 16 bases left in between. Germline-derived CDR1 and CDR2 are MNHNY and SVGAGI (reference sequence). The CDR3 loop spans 15 amino acids. In nucleotides, the CDR3 is TGTGCCAGCAGTTACCCGGGAGAAGGTAGACACGAGCAGTACTTC. Translation: CASSYPGEGRHEQYF.

This chain joins TRBV30 and TRBJ2-2; TRBD1 aligns across 7 bases. Germline CDR1 is GTSNPN and CDR2 is SVGIG (reference sequence). The CDR3 length is 14 residues. V trimming: 3 bases; J trimming: 1 base; junction bases outside the gene matches: 2. The CDR3 region is CAWRGQENTGELFF. In DNA, the CDR3 is TGTGCCTGGAGAGGACAGGAGAACACCGGGGAGCTGTTTTTT.

This chain joins TRBV5-5 and TRBJ1-5, with 11 bases matching TRBD1. Germline V gene sequence: CDR1 SGHKS, CDR2 YYEKEE (reference sequence). V lost 3 bases, J lost 1 base, and 12 bases stayed unmatched. CDR3 length: 19 amino acids. The CDR3 DNA follows: TGTGCCAGCAGCTCCTATGGGACAGGGGGGTTGGGGAGCAATCAGCCCCAGCATTTT. Translated, it gives CASSSYGTGGLGSNQPQHF.

The chain uses TRBV30 and TRBJ1-6, with D possibly TRBD1 on 6 matching bases. Trimming left V 0 bases short and J 13 bases short, with 22 bases between. Germline V lookup: CDR1 GTSNPN, CDR2 SVGIG (reference sequence). The CDR3 loop spans 16 amino acids. This chain's CDR3 is CAWSVGTTVRNVPLHF. The CDR3 DNA is TGTGCCTGGAGTGTAGGGACAACCGTCAGGAATGTGCCCCTCCACTTT.

The V and J genes are TRBV5-1 and TRBJ1-1; D is perhaps TRBD1 (6 bases). Per the germline V gene, CDR1 is SGHRS and CDR2 is YFSETQ. The length of the CDR3 is 14 residues. Trimming took off 3 bases at V and 1 base at J, with 10 bases between the two ends. The CDR3 loop reads CASSWLDRNTEAFF. The CDR3 bases are TGCGCCAGCAGCTGGCTGGACAGGAACACTGAAGCTTTCTTT.

The genes are TRBV30 and TRBJ1-5; 8 bases are shared with TRBD1. Germline V gene lookup returns CDR1 GTSNPN and CDR2 SVGIG (reference sequence). This CDR3 contains 14 residues. The trim removed 1 base at V and 7 bases at J, leaving 6 bases unmatched. The CDR3 DNA reads as TGTGCCTGGAGTGAGACCGACAGGGGCCAGCCCCAGCATTTT. Amino acid sequence: CAWSETDRGQPQHF.

This clone has more than one count but fewer than ten. The chain combines TRBV19 with TRBJ1-1, with no clear D. The germline V and J ends were trimmed by 3 bases and 4 bases, with 9 bases remaining between them. This CDR3 is built from 13 residues. Germline V gives CDR1 LNHDA, CDR2 SQIVND (reference sequence). The CDR3 sequence is CASSMRAVTEAFF. The CDR3 nucleotides read TGTGCCAGTAGTATGAGGGCGGTCACTGAAGCTTTCTTT.